The clone carrying this TCR beta chain turned up a few times. Its target is unknown. Sequencing used immunoSEQ multiplex PCR; TCRdb keeps in-frame clones, though not all of them. The sample contains over 10,000 clones, less than 85% of which appear only once. The entry originates in a study of graft-versus-host responses after intestinal transplantation. The study, taken as a whole, reports: High graft-versus-host to host-versus-graft clonal ratios were seen in allografts of patients with graft-donor T cell macrochimerism. Among recipient marrow samples, GvH clones were found; some appeared first in ileum or blood.

After removal of 0 bases from V and 2 bases from J, the junction contained 11 bases not matched to a gene. The CDR3 spans 18 residues. CDR1 and CDR2 (germline): LGHNA, YSLEER. The sequence derives from a human patient who received an intestinal transplant, so some T cells may come from the graft donor. The source material was PBMCs, sampled approximately 310 days after intestinal transplant. This rearrangement joins TRBV4-3 to TRBJ2-3; 7 bases match TRBD2. The CDR3 nucleotides read TGCGCCAGCAGCCAAGAGGGTTCGTCTAGCGGCTACACAGATACGCAGTATTTT. It specifies CASSQEGSSSGYTDTQYF.